This T cell receptor beta chain stems from a study of T cells in Graves' hyperthyroidism and ophthalmopathy. Background on the study: At the time of initial diagnosis and before any treatment, peripheral blood was collected.

Patients with uncontrolled infections, other autoimmune diseases, pregnancy or lactation were excluded. From approximately 9.1 ml of fresh peripheral blood, PBMCs were isolated. This clonotype was detected many times. Its antigen is not known. Regarding the study as a whole: A 13 V-J model separated ophthalmopathy from stable hyperthyroidism.

CDR1 is SGHRS, CDR2 YFSETQ, per germline. CDR3 length: 15 amino acids. V gave up 2 bases and J gave up 5 bases; unmatched junction bases: 6. The source material, RNA transcripts, was used to amplify TCR beta CDR3 regions. Using the HTBI primer set, a first-round RT-PCR was run on the TCR CDR3. TCRdb processed the multiplex PCR reads anew with MiXCR; each CDR3 protein has one entry. The sample yields 600,000 to 700,000 distinct CDR3 sequences, about 15% seen once. The sequence was collected from a woman aged 40 to 50 with Graves' ophthalmopathy. The gene calls are TRBV5-1 and TRBJ2-4; TRBD1 aligns across 8 bases. Sequenced input: blood. The chain's CDR3 is CASSLDRGQQNIQYF. CDR3 nucleotides: TGCGCCAGCAGCTTAGACAGGGGACAGCAAAACATTCAGTACTTC.